This TCR beta chain was sequenced in a study of cytomegalovirus exposure and HLA in healthy donors. The PCR contained 60 Vbeta and 13 Jbeta primers. Source study methods: There were tens of millions of unique TCR beta chains by a later count, and approximately 11 million of them were shared. Method: immunoSEQ multiplex PCR; TCRdb's copy keeps in-frame clones and lacks some. That table gives V, J and clone size, and the DNA gave D and trimming. The repertoire holds 100,000 to 150,000 clones, with more than 9% as singletons. In germline, CDR1 is LNHNV, CDR2 YYDKDF (reference sequence). V lost 5 bases, J lost 3 bases, and 17 bases lay in between. The CDR3 has 16 residues. This clone was seen only a few times.

The source material was PBMCs. The rearrangement joins TRBV15 to TRBJ2-1, with D possibly TRBD2 on 6 matching bases. This TCR derives from a woman younger than 30 in good health and CMV-seropositive. This CDR3 is CATSDRDSRDYNEQFF. DNA for the CDR3: TGTGCCACCAGCGACCGGGACTCCCGCGACTACAATGAGCAGTTCTTC.